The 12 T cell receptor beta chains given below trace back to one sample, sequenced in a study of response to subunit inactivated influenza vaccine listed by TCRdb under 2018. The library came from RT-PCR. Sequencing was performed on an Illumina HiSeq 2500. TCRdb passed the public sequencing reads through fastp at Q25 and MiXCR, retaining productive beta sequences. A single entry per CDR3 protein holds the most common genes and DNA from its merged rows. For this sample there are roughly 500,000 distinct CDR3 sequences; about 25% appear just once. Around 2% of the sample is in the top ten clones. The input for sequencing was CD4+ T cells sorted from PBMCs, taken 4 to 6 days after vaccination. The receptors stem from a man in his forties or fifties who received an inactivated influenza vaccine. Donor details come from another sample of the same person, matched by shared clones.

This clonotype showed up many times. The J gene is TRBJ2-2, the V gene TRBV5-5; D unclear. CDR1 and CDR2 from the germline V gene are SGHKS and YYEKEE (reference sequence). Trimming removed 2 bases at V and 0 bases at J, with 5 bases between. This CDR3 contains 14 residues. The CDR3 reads CASSFQTNTGELFF. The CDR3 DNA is TGTGCCAGCAGCTTTCAAACGAACACCGGGGAGCTGTTTTTT.

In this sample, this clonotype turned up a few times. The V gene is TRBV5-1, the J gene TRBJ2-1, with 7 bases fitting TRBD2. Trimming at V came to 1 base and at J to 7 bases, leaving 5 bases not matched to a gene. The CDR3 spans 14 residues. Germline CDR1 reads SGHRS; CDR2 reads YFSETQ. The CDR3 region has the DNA TGCGCCAGCAGCTTGTATTGGGGGGGGAATGAGCAGTTCTTC. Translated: CASSLYWGGNEQFF.

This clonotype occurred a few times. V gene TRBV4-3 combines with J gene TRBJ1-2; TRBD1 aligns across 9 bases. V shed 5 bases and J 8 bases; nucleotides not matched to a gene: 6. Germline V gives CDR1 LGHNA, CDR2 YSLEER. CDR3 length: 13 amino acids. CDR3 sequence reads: CASSMGQGEGYTF. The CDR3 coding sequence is TGCGCCAGCAGCATGGGACAGGGAGAAGGCTACACCTTC.

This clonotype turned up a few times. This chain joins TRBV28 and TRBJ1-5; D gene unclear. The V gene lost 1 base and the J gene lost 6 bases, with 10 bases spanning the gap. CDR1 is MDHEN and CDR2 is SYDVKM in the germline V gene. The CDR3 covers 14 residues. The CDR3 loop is CASSLSGYGQPQHF. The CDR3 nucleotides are TGTGCCAGCAGTTTATCGGGGTACGGTCAGCCCCAGCATTTT.

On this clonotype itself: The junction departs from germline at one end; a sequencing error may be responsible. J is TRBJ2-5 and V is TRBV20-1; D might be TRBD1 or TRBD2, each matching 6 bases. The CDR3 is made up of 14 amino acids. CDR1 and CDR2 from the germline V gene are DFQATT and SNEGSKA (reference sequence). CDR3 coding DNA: TGCAGTGCTAGAAGGGGGGCTTTTCAAGAGGCCCAGTACTTC. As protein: CSARRGAFQEAQYF.

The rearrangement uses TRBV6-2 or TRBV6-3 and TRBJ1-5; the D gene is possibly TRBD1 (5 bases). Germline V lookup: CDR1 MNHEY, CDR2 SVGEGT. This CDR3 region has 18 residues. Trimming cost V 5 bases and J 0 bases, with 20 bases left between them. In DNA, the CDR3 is TGTGCCAGCAGTCGAATCCTTCTCGGCCAGGGTAGCAATCAGCCCCAGCATTTT. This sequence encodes CASSRILLGQGSNQPQHF.

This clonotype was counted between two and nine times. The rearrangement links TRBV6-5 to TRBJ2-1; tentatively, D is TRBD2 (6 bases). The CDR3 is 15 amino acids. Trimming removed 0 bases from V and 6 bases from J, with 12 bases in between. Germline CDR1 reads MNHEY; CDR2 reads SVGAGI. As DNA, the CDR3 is TGTGCCAGCAGTTACTCGAGGCTAGCGCTCAATGAGCAGTTCTTC. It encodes CASSYSRLALNEQFF.

The CDR3 reads CASSQSSQGNADTQYF. The CDR3 DNA reads as TGCGCCAGCAGTCAATCGTCGCAGGGTAATGCAGATACGCAGTATTTT. The chain employs TRBV23-1 and TRBJ2-3; D may be TRBD1 (5 bases). TRBV23-1 is an open reading frame whose function is uncertain. The germline V and J ends were trimmed by 0 bases and 4 bases, with 14 bases remaining between them. This CDR3 has 16 residues.

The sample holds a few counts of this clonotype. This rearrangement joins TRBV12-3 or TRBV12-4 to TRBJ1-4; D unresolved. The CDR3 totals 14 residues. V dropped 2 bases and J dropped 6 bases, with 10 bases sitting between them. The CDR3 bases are TGTGCCAGCAGTTTACTTGCTTTGGATGAAAAACTGTTTTTT. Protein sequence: CASSLLALDEKLFF.

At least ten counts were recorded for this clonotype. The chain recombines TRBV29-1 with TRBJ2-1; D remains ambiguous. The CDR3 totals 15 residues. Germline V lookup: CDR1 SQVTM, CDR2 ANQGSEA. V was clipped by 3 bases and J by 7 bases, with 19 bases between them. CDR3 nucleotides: TGCAGCGTTGAGGGCTCGGGCGCCAAACTTAATGAGCAGTTCTTC. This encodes CSVEGSGAKLNEQFF.

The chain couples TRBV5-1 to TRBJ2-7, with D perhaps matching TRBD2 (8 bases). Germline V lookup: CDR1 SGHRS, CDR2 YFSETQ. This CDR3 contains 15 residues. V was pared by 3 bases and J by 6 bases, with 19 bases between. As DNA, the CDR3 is TGCGCCAGCAGCTGGGCCGGGACTAGGGGGCTCGAGCAGTACTTC. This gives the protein CASSWAGTRGLEQYF.

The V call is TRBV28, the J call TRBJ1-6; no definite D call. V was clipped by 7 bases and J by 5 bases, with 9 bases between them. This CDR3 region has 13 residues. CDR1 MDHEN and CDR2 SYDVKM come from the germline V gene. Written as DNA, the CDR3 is TGTGCCAGCATCCGAGGAGATAATTCACCCCTCCACTTT. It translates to CASIRGDNSPLHF.